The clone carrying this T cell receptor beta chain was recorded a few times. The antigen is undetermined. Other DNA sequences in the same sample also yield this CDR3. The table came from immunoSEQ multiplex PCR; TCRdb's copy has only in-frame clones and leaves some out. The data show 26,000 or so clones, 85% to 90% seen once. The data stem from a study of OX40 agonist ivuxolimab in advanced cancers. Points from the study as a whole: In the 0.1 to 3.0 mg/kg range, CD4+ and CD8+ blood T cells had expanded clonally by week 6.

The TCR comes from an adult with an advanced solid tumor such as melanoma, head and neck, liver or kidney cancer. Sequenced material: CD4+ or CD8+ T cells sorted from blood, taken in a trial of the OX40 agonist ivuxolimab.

The CDR3 DNA reads as TGTGCCAGCAGCGTAGACGGAAATCAGCCCCAGCATTTT. Protein: CASSVDGNQPQHF. The chain links TRBV9 to TRBJ1-5; no reliable D call. Germline assignment: CDR1 SGDLS and CDR2 YYNGEE. V dropped 0 bases and J dropped 4 bases, with 5 bases sitting between them. The CDR3 runs 13 residues.